One sample yielded the 26 T cell receptor beta chains listed below, sequenced in a study of cytomegalovirus exposure and HLA in healthy donors. The protocol was immunoSEQ multiplex PCR, while the TCRdb copy is restricted to in-frame clones and leaves out a portion. The sample carries about 73,000 clones, about 93% recorded once. Material: PBMCs. These receptor sequences come from a woman younger than 30 in good health and CMV-seropositive.

The V gene is TRBV29-1, the J gene TRBJ1-4, with unresolved D. CDR3 length: 13 residues. Trimming cost V 3 bases and J 3 bases, with 8 bases left between them. The V gene's germline CDR1 is SQVTM and CDR2 ANQGSEA. CDR3 loop: CSVEGNSNEKLFF. For the CDR3, the DNA is TGCAGCGTTGAGGGCAACTCTAATGAAAAACTGTTTTTT.

J is TRBJ1-2 and V is TRBV28; D uncertain. Trimming stripped 5 bases from V and 3 bases from J, with 7 bases between. CDR1 is MDHEN and CDR2 is SYDVKM in the germline V gene. The CDR3 is 12 amino acids. The CDR3: CASSARDYGYTF. The CDR3 nucleotides read TGTGCCAGCAGTGCCCGGGACTATGGCTACACCTTC.

The rearrangement joins TRBV5-4 to TRBJ1-2, with D possibly being TRBD1 (6 bases). Germline CDR1 and CDR2: SGHNT and YYREEE (reference sequence). CDR3 length equals 12 residues. V gave up 0 bases and J gave up 10 bases, with 10 bases separating them. CDR3 protein: CASSLDRDDYTF. CDR3 in DNA: TGTGCCAGCAGCTTGGACAGGGATGACTACACCTTC.

The rearrangement links TRBV28 to TRBJ1-6, with D unresolved. V lost 2 bases, J lost 6 bases, and 8 bases lay in between. CDR1 and CDR2 (germline): MDHEN, SYDVKM. The CDR3 extends over 14 amino acids. The CDR3 coding sequence is TGTGCCAGCAGTTTAAGAGGCGGTAATTCACCCCTCCACTTT. This encodes CASSLRGGNSPLHF.

The chain employs TRBV4-2 and TRBJ1-3; 7 positions agree with TRBD1. This CDR3 comprises 15 residues. After removal of 0 bases from V and 7 bases from J, the junction contained 6 bases not matched to a gene. Germline lookup yields CDR1 LGHNA and CDR2 YNFKEQ. The CDR3 nucleotides read TGTGCCAGCAGCCAAGATCTAGGGGGCTTTAACACCATATATTTT. The encoded protein is CASSQDLGGFNTIYF.

The CDR3 nucleotides are TGTGCCAGCATCGCAGGACAAGGGGAGGATACGGGGTATTTT. Translation gives CASIAGQGEDTGYF. The chain couples TRBV5-6 to TRBJ2-3; TRBD2 might be the D (6 bases). CDR3 size: 14 residues. Germline loops: CDR1 SGHDT, CDR2 YYEEEE. The germline V and J ends were trimmed by 6 bases and 14 bases, with 25 bases remaining between them.

This chain connects TRBV7-9 to TRBJ2-7; no clear D gene. V lost 5 bases, J lost 7 bases, and 12 bases lay in between. Germline CDR1 is SEHNR and CDR2 is FQNEAQ (reference sequence). This CDR3 contains 12 residues. The CDR3 DNA reads as TGTGCCAGCAGCGAAATGGTCGGGGAGCAGTACTTC. Its protein is CASSEMVGEQYF.

V usage is TRBV30 and J usage is TRBJ1-1; D is perhaps TRBD1 (5 bases). This CDR3 spans 11 amino acids. Trimming removed 1 base at V and 7 bases at J, with 7 bases between. Per the germline V gene, CDR1 is GTSNPN and CDR2 is SVGIG (reference sequence). This CDR3 is CAWSDRHEAFF. DNA of the CDR3: TGTGCCTGGAGTGACAGGCATGAAGCTTTCTTT.

This clone showed up just once. The gene calls are TRBV5-1 and TRBJ1-1, with TRBD1 as a possible D gene (6 bases). Germline values: CDR1 SGHRS, CDR2 YFSETQ. The V end lost 1 base, the J end lost 4 bases, and 11 bases lay between the germline ends. CDR3 length: 14 residues. The chain's CDR3 is CASSLLGGGTEAFF. CDR3 bases: TGCGCCAGCAGCTTGTTAGGGGGTGGCACTGAAGCTTTCTTT.

V usage is TRBV12-5 and J usage is TRBJ2-5, with a possible D match to TRBD1 (6 bases). The CDR3 runs to 15 residues. Germline CDR1 and CDR2: LGHNT and FRNRAP. Trimming left V 6 bases short and J 3 bases short, with 17 bases between. The CDR3 protein is CASGPWGRPKETQYF. The DNA for the CDR3 is TGTGCTAGTGGCCCGTGGGGGCGCCCCAAAGAGACCCAGTACTTC.

The V and J genes are TRBV19 and TRBJ2-5; 10 bases line up with TRBD2. The CDR3 runs 16 residues. V shed 2 bases, J shed 5 bases, and the junction held 8 bases outside the gene matches. The germline gives CDR1 LNHDA, CDR2 SQIVND (reference sequence). The CDR3 is CASSIQGTSGIETQYF. The CDR3 nucleotides are TGTGCCAGTAGTATACAAGGTACTAGCGGGATTGAGACCCAGTACTTC.

The chain carries TRBV30 and TRBJ2-3, with D possibly matching TRBD2 (6 bases). V lost 0 bases, J lost 5 bases, and 15 bases lay in between. This CDR3 has 15 amino acids. Germline V gene sequence: CDR1 GTSNPN, CDR2 SVGIG (reference sequence). The CDR3 loop is CAWSVKSGAGDTQYF. CDR3 nucleotides: TGTGCCTGGAGTGTAAAATCAGGAGCGGGAGATACGCAGTATTTT. The full variable domain, its missing parts supplied by reference TRBV30 and TRBJ2-3, is SQTIHQWPATLVQPVGSPLSLECTVEGTSNPNLYWYRQAAGRGLQLLFYSVGIGQISSEVPQNLSASRPQDRQFILSSKKLLLSDSGFYLCAWSVKSGAGDTQYFGPGTRLTVL.

CDR3 sequence reads: CASSAAGDNSPLHF. CDR3 bases: TGTGCCAGCAGTGCGGCCGGCGATAATTCACCCCTCCACTTT. The chain joins TRBV6-5 to TRBJ1-6; unclear D gene. The V gene lost 5 bases and the J gene lost 5 bases, with 10 bases spanning the gap. CDR1 is MNHEY, CDR2 SVGAGI, per germline. The CDR3 consists of 14 residues.

The V gene is TRBV4-1, the J gene TRBJ2-1, with D possibly TRBD2 on 6 matching bases. There are 15 residues in the CDR3. V was cut by 3 bases and J by 0 bases, with 9 bases left in between. From germline, CDR1 is MGHRA and CDR2 YSYEKL. CDR3 sequence: CASSQDGSSYNEQFF. CDR3 coding DNA: TGCGCCAGCAGCCAGGACGGGAGCTCCTACAATGAGCAGTTCTTC.

The chain has TRBV27 and TRBJ2-2; D may be TRBD1 (6 bases). V lost 7 bases, J lost 5 bases, and 14 bases lay in between. This CDR3 is built from 14 residues. Per the germline V gene, CDR1 is MNHEY and CDR2 is SMNVEV (reference sequence). CDR3 sequence reads: CASTHRTETGELFF. The CDR3 DNA follows: TGTGCCAGCACCCATCGGACAGAAACCGGGGAGCTGTTTTTT.

The V call is TRBV7-9, the J call TRBJ1-4, with 10 bases aligning to TRBD1. CDR3 length: 15 amino acids. Germline-derived CDR1 and CDR2 are SEHNR and FQNEAQ (reference sequence). With V trimmed by 5 bases and J by 8 bases, 8 bases remained unmatched. The CDR3 nucleotides are TGTGCCAGCAGCCCTCGGGACAGGGGCCCCGAAAAACTGTTTTTT. Residues: CASSPRDRGPEKLFF.

The chain carries TRBV5-4 and TRBJ2-5; D might be TRBD1 (6 bases). Germline-derived CDR1 and CDR2 are SGHNT and YYREEE (reference sequence). Deletions cut 0 bases from V and 5 bases from J, with 8 bases between. The CDR3 covers 13 residues. The CDR3 sequence: CASSLAQGETQYF. CDR3 nucleotide sequence: TGTGCCAGCAGCTTGGCACAGGGTGAGACCCAGTACTTC.

CDR3 bases: TGTGCCAGTCTGAGGGCGCTTGGTTCACCCCTCCACTTT. This gives the protein CASLRALGSPLHF. The rearrangement joins TRBV19 to TRBJ1-6; no firm D call. Trimming removed 8 bases from V and 9 bases from J, with 14 bases in between. The CDR3 has 13 residues. Germline values: CDR1 LNHDA, CDR2 SQIVND (reference sequence).

The chain uses TRBV27 and TRBJ2-2; 8 nucleotides line up with TRBD2. J was trimmed by 9 bases and V by 5 bases; bases with no gene match: 11. The germline V gene has CDR1 MNHEY and CDR2 SMNVEV (reference sequence). The CDR3 is made up of 15 amino acids. The CDR3 reads CASSPGVAGYRELFF. CDR3 DNA: TGTGCCAGCAGTCCCGGGGTAGCGGGGTACAGGGAGCTGTTTTTT.

The chain uses TRBV10-1 and TRBJ2-3; 11 nucleotides line up with TRBD2. The CDR3 covers 15 residues. Trimming at V came to 4 bases and at J to 2 bases, leaving 2 bases not matched to a gene. Germline-derived CDR1 and CDR2 are WNHNN and SYGVQD (reference sequence). The CDR3 DNA sequence: TGCGCCAGCAGTGGACTAGCGGGGTACACAGATACGCAGTATTTT. This encodes CASSGLAGYTDTQYF.

The CDR3 loop is CASSPPGPRGTYEQYF. In nucleotides, the CDR3 is TGTGCCAGCTCACCACCTGGTCCCAGGGGGACGTACGAGCAGTACTTC. V and J are TRBV18 and TRBJ2-7; TRBD1 agrees at 7 bases. V was pared by 0 bases and J by 4 bases, with 9 bases of the junction left unmatched. The length of the CDR3 is 16 residues. The germline CDR1 and CDR2 sequences are KGHSH and LQKENI. Full variable domain (remainder filled in from reference TRBV18 and TRBJ2-7): NAGVMQNPRHLVRRRGQEARLRCSPMKGHSHVYWYRQLPEEGLKFMVYLQKENIIDESGMPKERFSAEFPKEGPSILRIQQVVRGDSAAYFCASSPPGPRGTYEQYFGPGTRLTVT.

The V gene is TRBV10-3, the J gene TRBJ2-1; 9 nucleotides align to TRBD2. The ends lost 3 bases at V and 2 bases at J; junction bases unmatched: 5. The CDR3 runs 16 residues. The germline V gene encodes CDR1 ENHRY and CDR2 SYGVKD. CDR3 in DNA: TGTGCCATCAGTGACCCTAGCGGGGTCCCCTACAATGAGCAGTTCTTC. This encodes CAISDPSGVPYNEQFF.

CDR3: CATGTSGGGETQYF. The CDR3 DNA reads as TGTGCCACAGGGACTAGCGGGGGAGGAGAGACCCAGTACTTC. J is TRBJ2-5 and V is TRBV10-3; TRBD2 matches at 14 bases. With 10 bases clipped from V and 4 bases from J, the junction kept 5 bases outside the gene matches. CDR3 size: 14 residues. Germline CDR1 reads ENHRY; CDR2 reads SYGVKD.

The chain employs TRBV6-5 and TRBJ2-5; 8 nucleotides agree with TRBD2. Germline V gene sequence: CDR1 MNHEY, CDR2 SVGAGI. CDR3 length: 15 amino acids. J was trimmed by 4 bases and V by 0 bases; bases with no gene match: 4. CDR3 in DNA: TGTGCCAGCAGTTACTCGCCGGGAGGGCGAGAGACCCAGTACTTC. It yields the protein CASSYSPGGRETQYF.

This sequence joins TRBV29-1 and TRBJ2-7, with D perhaps TRBD1 (5 bases). CDR3 length equals 13 residues. The germline CDR1 and CDR2 sequences are SQVTM and ANQGSEA. Trimming removed 3 bases at V and 2 bases at J, with 11 bases between. In nucleotides, the CDR3 is TGCAGCGTTGACGGGCAGGGAACCTACGAGCAGTACTTC. This sequence encodes CSVDGQGTYEQYF.

V gene TRBV7-3 combines with J gene TRBJ2-7; 7 positions agree with TRBD1. J lost 5 bases, V lost 5 bases, and 6 bases had no gene match. Per the germline V gene, CDR1 is SGHTA and CDR2 is FQGTGA. This CDR3 has 13 residues. CDR3 sequence: CASSEKDRDEQYF. Here the CDR3 DNA reads TGTGCCAGCAGCGAGAAAGACAGGGACGAGCAGTACTTC.